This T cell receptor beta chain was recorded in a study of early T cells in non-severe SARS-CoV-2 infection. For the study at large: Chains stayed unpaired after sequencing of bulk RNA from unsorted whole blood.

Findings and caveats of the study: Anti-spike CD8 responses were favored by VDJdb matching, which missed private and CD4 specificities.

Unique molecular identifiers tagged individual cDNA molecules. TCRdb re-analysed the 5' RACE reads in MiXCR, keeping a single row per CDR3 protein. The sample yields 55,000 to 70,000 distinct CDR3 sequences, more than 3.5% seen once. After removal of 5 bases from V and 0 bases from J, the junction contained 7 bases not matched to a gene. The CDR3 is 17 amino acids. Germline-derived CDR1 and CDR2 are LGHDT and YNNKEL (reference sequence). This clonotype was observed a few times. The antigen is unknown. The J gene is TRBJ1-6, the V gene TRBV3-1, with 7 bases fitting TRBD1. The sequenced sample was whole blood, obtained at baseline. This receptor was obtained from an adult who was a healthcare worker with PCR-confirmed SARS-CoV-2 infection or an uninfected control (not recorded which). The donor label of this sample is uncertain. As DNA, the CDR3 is TGTGCCAGCAGCGACAGGGCTAAGAGCTCCTATAATTCACCCCTCCACTTT. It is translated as CASSDRAKSSYNSPLHF.